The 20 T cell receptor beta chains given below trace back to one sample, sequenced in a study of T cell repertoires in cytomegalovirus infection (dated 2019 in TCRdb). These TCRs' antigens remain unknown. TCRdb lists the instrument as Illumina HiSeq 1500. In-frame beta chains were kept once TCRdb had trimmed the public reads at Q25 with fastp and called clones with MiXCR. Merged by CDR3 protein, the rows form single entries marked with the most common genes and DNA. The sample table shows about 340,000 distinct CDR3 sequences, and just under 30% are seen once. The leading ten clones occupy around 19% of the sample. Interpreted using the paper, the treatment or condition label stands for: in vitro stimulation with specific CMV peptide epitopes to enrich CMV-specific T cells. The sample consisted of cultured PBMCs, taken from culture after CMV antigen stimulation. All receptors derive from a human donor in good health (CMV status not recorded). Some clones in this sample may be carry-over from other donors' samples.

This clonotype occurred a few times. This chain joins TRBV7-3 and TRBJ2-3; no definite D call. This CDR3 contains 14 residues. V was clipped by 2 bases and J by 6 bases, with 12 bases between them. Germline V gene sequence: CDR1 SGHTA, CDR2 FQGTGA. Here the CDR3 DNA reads TGTGCCAGCAGCTTAGAGGCAGGTTGGGATACGCAGTATTTT. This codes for CASSLEAGWDTQYF.

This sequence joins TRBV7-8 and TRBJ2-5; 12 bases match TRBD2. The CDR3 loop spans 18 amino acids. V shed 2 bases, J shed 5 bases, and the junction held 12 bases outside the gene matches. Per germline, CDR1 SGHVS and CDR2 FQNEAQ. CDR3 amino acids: CASSLRRASGRAGETQYF. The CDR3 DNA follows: TGTGCCAGCAGCTTAAGACGGGCTAGCGGGAGGGCCGGGGAGACCCAGTACTTC.

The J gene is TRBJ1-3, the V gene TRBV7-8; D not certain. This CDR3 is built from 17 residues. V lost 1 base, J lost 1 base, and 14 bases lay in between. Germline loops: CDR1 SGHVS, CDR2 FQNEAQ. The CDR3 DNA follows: TGTGCCAGCAGCTTAGTAGGAGGGAGGTTTTCTGGAAACACCATATATTTT. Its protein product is CASSLVGGRFSGNTIYF.

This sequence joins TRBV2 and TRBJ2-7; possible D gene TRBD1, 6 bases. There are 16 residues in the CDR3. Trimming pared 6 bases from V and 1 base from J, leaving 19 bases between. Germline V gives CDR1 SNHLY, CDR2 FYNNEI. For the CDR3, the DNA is TGTGCCAGCAGCCCCTCCGGCAGGGGTAAGTCCTACGAGCAGTACTTC. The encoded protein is CASSPSGRGKSYEQYF.

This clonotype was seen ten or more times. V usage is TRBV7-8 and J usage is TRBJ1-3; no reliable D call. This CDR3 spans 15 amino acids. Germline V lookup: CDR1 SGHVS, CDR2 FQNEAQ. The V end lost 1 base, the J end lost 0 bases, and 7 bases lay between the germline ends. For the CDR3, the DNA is TGTGCCAGCAGCTTAGTACAAACCTCTGGAAACACCATATATTTT. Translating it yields CASSLVQTSGNTIYF.

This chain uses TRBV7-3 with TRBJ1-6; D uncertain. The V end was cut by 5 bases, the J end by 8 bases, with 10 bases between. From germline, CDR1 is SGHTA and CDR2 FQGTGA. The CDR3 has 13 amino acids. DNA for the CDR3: TGTGCCAGCAGCCCCCAGGCGGATTCACCCCTCCACTTT. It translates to CASSPQADSPLHF.

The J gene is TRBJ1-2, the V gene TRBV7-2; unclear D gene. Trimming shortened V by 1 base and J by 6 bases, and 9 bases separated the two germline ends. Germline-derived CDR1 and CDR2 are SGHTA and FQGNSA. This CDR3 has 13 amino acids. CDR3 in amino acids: CASSLGHFNGYTF. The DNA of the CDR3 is TGTGCCAGCAGCTTAGGACATTTTAATGGCTACACCTTC.

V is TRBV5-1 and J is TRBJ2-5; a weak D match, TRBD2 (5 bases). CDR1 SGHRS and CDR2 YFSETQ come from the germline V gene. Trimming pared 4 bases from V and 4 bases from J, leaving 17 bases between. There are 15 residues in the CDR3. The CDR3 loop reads CASSLDVSGRETQYF. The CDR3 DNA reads TGCGCCAGCAGCCTCGATGTGAGCGGACGAGAGACCCAGTACTTC.

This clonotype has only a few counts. The CDR3 loop is CSVESRGSSYEQYF. CDR3 in DNA: TGCAGCGTTGAAAGCCGGGGCAGCTCCTACGAGCAGTACTTC. The rearrangement joins TRBV29-1 to TRBJ2-7; TRBD1 or TRBD2 may be the D gene (5 bases each). The CDR3 spans 14 residues. Germline CDR1 reads SQVTM; CDR2 reads ANQGSEA. Trimming took off 2 bases at V and 0 bases at J, with 11 bases between the two ends.

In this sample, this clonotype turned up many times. CDR3 bases: TGTGCCAGCAGCTTAGAGGTAGCGGGGGGGCTCCCTAATGAGCAGTTCTTC. This translates into CASSLEVAGGLPNEQFF. The chain carries TRBV7-8 and TRBJ2-1; TRBD2 matches 11 bases. Germline V gene data show CDR1 as SGHVS and CDR2 as FQNEAQ. CDR3 length: 17 residues. The ends lost 1 base at V and 7 bases at J; junction bases unmatched: 9.

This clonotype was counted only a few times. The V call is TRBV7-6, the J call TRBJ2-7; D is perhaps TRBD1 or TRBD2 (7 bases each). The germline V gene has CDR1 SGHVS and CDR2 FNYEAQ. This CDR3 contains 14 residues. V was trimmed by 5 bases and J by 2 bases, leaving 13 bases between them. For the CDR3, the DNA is TGTGCCAGCAGCCAGGGAGGGGGCACCTACGAGCAGTACTTC. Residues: CASSQGGGTYEQYF.

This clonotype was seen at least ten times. CDR3 amino acids: CASSYPPMGGRGEKLFF. The CDR3 DNA follows: TGTGCCAGTAGTTACCCCCCGATGGGGGGGAGAGGTGAAAAACTGTTTTTT. The rearrangement joins TRBV19 to TRBJ1-4, with a possible D match to TRBD1 (5 bases). The CDR3 covers 17 residues. Germline loops: CDR1 LNHDA, CDR2 SQIVND (reference sequence). The V end lost 5 bases, the J end lost 7 bases, and 23 bases lay between the germline ends. The variable domain in full, with the rest retrieved from reference TRBV19 and TRBJ1-4, is DGGITQSPKYLFRKEGQNVTLSCEQNLNHDAMYWYRQDPGQGLRLIYYSQIVNDFQKGDIAEGYSVSREKKESFPLTVTSAQKNPTAFYLCASSYPPMGGRGEKLFFGSGTQLSVL.

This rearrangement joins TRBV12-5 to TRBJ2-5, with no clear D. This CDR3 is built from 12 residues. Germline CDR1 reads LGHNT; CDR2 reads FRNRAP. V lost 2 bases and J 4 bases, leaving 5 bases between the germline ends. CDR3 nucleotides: TGTGCTAGTGGTTTGACCTCAGAGACCCAGTACTTC. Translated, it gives CASGLTSETQYF.

CDR3 DNA sequence: TGTGCCACCAGCAATGGAGAGGAACACGGGGATGAGCAGTTCTTC. Its translation: CATSNGEEHGDEQFF. The chain links TRBV15 to TRBJ2-1, with D perhaps TRBD2 (5 bases). Trimming removed 4 bases from V and 8 bases from J, with 18 bases in between. The CDR3 runs to 15 residues. Germline-derived CDR1 and CDR2 are LNHNV and YYDKDF (reference sequence).

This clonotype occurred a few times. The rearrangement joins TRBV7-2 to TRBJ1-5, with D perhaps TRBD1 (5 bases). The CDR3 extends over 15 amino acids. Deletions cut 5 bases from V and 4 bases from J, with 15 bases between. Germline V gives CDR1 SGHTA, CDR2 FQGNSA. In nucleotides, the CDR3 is TGTGCCAGCAGCCCAAGCGGCAGGGCTAATCAGCCCCAGCATTTT. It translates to CASSPSGRANQPQHF.

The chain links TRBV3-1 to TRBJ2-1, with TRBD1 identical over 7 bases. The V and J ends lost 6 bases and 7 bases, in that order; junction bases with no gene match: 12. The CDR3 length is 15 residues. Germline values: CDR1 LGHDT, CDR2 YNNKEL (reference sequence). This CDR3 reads CASRSTRQGSNEQFF. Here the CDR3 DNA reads TGTGCCAGCAGGTCCACAAGACAGGGTAGTAATGAGCAGTTCTTC.

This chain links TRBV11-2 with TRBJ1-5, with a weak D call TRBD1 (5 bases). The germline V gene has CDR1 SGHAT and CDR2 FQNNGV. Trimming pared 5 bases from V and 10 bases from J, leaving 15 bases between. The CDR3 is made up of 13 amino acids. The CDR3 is CASSPRGELPQHF. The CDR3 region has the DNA TGTGCCAGCAGCCCCCGGGGGGAATTACCCCAGCATTTT.

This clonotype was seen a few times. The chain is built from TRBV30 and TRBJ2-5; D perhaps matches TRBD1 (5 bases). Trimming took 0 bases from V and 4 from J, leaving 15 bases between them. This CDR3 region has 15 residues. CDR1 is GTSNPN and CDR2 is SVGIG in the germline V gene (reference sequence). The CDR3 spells CAWSVGKGFGETQYF. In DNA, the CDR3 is TGTGCCTGGAGTGTGGGGAAGGGGTTCGGAGAGACCCAGTACTTC.

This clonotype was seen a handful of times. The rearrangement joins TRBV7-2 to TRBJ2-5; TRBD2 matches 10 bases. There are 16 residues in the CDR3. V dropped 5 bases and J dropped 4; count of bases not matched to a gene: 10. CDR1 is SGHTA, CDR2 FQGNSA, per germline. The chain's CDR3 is CASSPRVSGRLETQYF. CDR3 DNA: TGTGCCAGCAGCCCCCGGGTTAGCGGGAGGCTAGAGACCCAGTACTTC. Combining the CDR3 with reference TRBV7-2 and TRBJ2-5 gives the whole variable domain GAGVSQSPSNKVTEKGKDVELRCDPISGHTALYWYRQSLGQGLEFLIYFQGNSAPDKSGLPSDRFSAERTGGSVSTLTIQRTQQEDSAVYLCASSPRVSGRLETQYFGPGTRLLVL.

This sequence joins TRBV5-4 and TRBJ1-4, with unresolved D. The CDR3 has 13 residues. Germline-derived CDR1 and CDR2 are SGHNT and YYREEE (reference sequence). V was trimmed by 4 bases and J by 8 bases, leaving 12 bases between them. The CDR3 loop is CASSQGSGEKLFF. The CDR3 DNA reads TGTGCCAGCAGCCAAGGCTCCGGAGAAAAACTGTTTTTT.